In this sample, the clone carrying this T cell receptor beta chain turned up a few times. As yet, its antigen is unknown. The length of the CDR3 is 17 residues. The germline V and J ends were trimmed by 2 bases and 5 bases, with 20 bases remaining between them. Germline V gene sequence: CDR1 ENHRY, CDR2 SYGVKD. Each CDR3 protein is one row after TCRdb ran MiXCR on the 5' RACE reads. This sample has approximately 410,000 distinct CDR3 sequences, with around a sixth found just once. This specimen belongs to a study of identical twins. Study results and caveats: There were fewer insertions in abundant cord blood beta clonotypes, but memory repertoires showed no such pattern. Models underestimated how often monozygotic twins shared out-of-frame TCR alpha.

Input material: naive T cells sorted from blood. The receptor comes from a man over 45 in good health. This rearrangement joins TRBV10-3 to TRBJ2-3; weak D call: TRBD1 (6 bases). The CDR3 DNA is TGTGCCATCAGTGAGCCCAACGGACAGAGGAGGATAGATACGCAGTATTTT. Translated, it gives CAISEPNGQRRIDTQYF.